Below, one T cell receptor (beta chain) is given with its context. Naive CD8 cells were CD45RO-negative, positively selected for CCR7, excluding terminally differentiated effector memory CD45RA+ cells. Germline lookup yields CDR1 MNHNY and CDR2 SVGAGI (reference sequence). V was trimmed by 8 bases and J by 4 bases, leaving 8 bases between them. The CDR3 length is 11 residues. Each sorted subset replicate got 200 ng genomic DNA, 25,000 to 35,000 genomes. Data came from immunoSEQ multiplex PCR; TCRdb stores just in-frame clones and leaves some out. The table shows some 2,100,000 clones, with roughly 91% occurring only once. The data were taken from a study of shared clonotypes between healthy human individuals. Overall study: CD4 naive and memory got three plates each, CD8 naive two, CD8 memory one.

The chain has TRBV6-6 and TRBJ1-2; TRBD1 might be the D (6 bases). Input material: naive CD8+ T cells from PBMCs. This clonotype originated in a man aged 18 to 29 in good health. Some clones in this sample may be carry-over from other donors' samples. In DNA form, the CDR3 reads TGTGCCAGCGAAGGGGGCTATGGCTACACCTTC. Its translation is CASEGGYGYTF.